This passage covers 12 T cell receptor beta chains from one sample sequenced in a study of blood T cells in healthy people across ages. Together with a sample-barcoded 5' primer, a J-beta primer mix was included in a second PCR lasting about 7 to 11 cycles. TCRdb passed the 5' RACE reads through MiXCR, listing each CDR3 protein once. This sample carries approximately 780,000 distinct CDR3 sequences, under 30% of them seen once, and the ten largest clones take 3%. This same sample was also part of a study on T cells of mothers and their children.

The sample consisted of blood. The receptors here all came from a boy between 5 and 17 years old in good health.

The chain uses TRBV7-2 and TRBJ2-7, with 10 nucleotides matching TRBD2. Germline V gene sequence: CDR1 SGHTA, CDR2 FQGNSA. J lost 7 bases, V lost 2 bases, and 8 bases had no gene match. CDR3 length: 15 amino acids. In DNA form, the CDR3 reads TGTGCCAGCAGCTTACTAGCGGGGGTAACGAGTGAGCAGTACTTC. It is translated as CASSLLAGVTSEQYF.

The chain recombines TRBV4-1 with TRBJ2-4; D ambiguous. The CDR3 consists of 15 residues. Looked up from germline, CDR1 is MGHRA and CDR2 is YSYEKL. Trimming removed 1 base at V and 1 base at J, with 8 bases between. The CDR3 loop is CASSQVLGAKNIQYF. CDR3 sequence (DNA): TGCGCCAGCAGCCAAGTTCTGGGGGCCAAAAACATTCAGTACTTC.

This rearrangement joins TRBV15 to TRBJ2-5, with TRBD2 identical over 7 bases. Per the germline V gene, CDR1 is LNHNV and CDR2 is YYDKDF (reference sequence). This CDR3 comprises 14 residues. Trimming cost V 1 base and J 9 bases; bases outside gene matches: 8. This CDR3 is CATSRGSAAGAQYF. As DNA, the CDR3 is TGTGCCACCAGCAGAGGATCTGCGGCGGGGGCCCAGTACTTC.

The rearrangement uses TRBV5-5 and TRBJ1-5; 7 nucleotides match TRBD1. CDR1 is SGHKS and CDR2 is YYEKEE in the germline V gene (reference sequence). V shed 4 bases, J shed 4 bases, and the junction held 8 bases outside the gene matches. The CDR3 has 15 residues. CDR3 DNA sequence: TGTGCCAGCAGCAAAGGACAGGCTCAAAATCAGCCCCAGCATTTT. Encoded protein: CASSKGQAQNQPQHF.

This chain joins TRBV6-5 and TRBJ2-1; D is undetermined. The germline V gene encodes CDR1 MNHEY and CDR2 SVGAGI. There are 14 residues in the CDR3. Trimming removed 2 bases from V and 3 bases from J, with 8 bases in between. In DNA form, the CDR3 reads TGTGCCAGCAGTTACAGAACTAACTACAATGAGCAGTTCTTC. Amino acid sequence: CASSYRTNYNEQFF.

As concerns this clonotype: It is unclear where the CDR3 begins or ends on the DNA, so no DNA is shown, and the CDR3 is as TCRdb lists it. This chain links TRBV12-3 or TRBV12-4 with TRBJ2-5; the table's D call TRBD2 went unverified against the DNA. The CDR3 numbers 19 amino acids, ends counted. The CDR3 protein is CASSSSKGTGPEPRIGQYF.

The V call is TRBV10-3, the J call TRBJ2-5; 11 bases line up with TRBD1. This CDR3 is 14 amino acids long. V lost 6 bases to trimming and J lost 5 bases; unmatched junction nucleotides: 5. CDR1 and CDR2 from the germline V gene are ENHRY and SYGVKD. Here the CDR3 reads CAISGQGAQETQYF. CDR3 DNA sequence: TGTGCCATCAGCGGACAGGGGGCACAGGAGACCCAGTACTTC.

A word on this clonotype: The conserved phenylalanine or tryptophan normally closing the CDR3 is absent here, so this likely arose from a read error. The CDR3 DNA is TGTGCCAGCAGCACCCCTCTAGCCAAAAACATTCAGTACCTC. As protein: CASSTPLAKNIQYL. V is TRBV7-8 and J is TRBJ2-4; unclear D gene. This CDR3 has 14 amino acids. CDR1 is SGHVS and CDR2 is FQNEAQ in the germline V gene. With 5 bases removed from V and 0 bases from J, the gap between germline ends came to 8 bases.

The chain couples TRBV15 to TRBJ2-1, with no clear D. Germline values: CDR1 LNHNV, CDR2 YYDKDF (reference sequence). Deletions cut 0 bases from V and 8 bases from J, with 11 bases between. The CDR3 runs 14 residues. CDR3 sequence reads: CATSRDSAWDEQFF. For the CDR3, the DNA is TGTGCCACCAGCAGAGATTCGGCCTGGGATGAGCAGTTCTTC.

The V and J genes are TRBV5-1 and TRBJ2-1; D unclear. The CDR3 extends over 12 amino acids. Trimming shortened V by 7 bases and J by 9 bases, and 14 bases separated the two germline ends. Germline CDR1 and CDR2: SGHRS and YFSETQ. The DNA of the CDR3 is TGCGCCAGCTCGGTGATAGTAGGTGAGCAGTTCTTC. It translates to CASSVIVGEQFF.

The chain joins TRBV5-1 to TRBJ2-7; D perhaps matches TRBD2 (6 bases). Trimming cost V 1 base and J 5 bases, with 16 bases left between them. This CDR3 contains 15 residues. The germline V gene has CDR1 SGHRS and CDR2 YFSETQ. Written as DNA, the CDR3 is TGCGCCAGCAGCTTGTTCGGCGGGAACGAAGACGAGCAGTACTTC. Its protein product is CASSLFGGNEDEQYF. The variable domain in full, with the rest retrieved from reference TRBV5-1 and TRBJ2-7, is KAGVTQTPRYLIKTRGQQVTLSCSPISGHRSVSWYQQTPGQGLQFLFEYFSETQRNKGNFPGRFSGRQFSNSRSEMNVSTLELGDSALYLCASSLFGGNEDEQYFGPGTRLTVT.

V gene TRBV7-3 combines with J gene TRBJ1-2; TRBD1 is a possible D gene (5 bases). CDR1 is SGHTA, CDR2 FQGTGA, per germline. Trimming shortened V by 3 bases and J by 4 bases, and 18 bases separated the two germline ends. The CDR3 loop spans 16 amino acids. The CDR3 DNA reads as TGTGCCAGCAGCTTGGACGGGGGAGGGGCATTCTATGGCTACACCTTC. As protein: CASSLDGGGAFYGYTF.